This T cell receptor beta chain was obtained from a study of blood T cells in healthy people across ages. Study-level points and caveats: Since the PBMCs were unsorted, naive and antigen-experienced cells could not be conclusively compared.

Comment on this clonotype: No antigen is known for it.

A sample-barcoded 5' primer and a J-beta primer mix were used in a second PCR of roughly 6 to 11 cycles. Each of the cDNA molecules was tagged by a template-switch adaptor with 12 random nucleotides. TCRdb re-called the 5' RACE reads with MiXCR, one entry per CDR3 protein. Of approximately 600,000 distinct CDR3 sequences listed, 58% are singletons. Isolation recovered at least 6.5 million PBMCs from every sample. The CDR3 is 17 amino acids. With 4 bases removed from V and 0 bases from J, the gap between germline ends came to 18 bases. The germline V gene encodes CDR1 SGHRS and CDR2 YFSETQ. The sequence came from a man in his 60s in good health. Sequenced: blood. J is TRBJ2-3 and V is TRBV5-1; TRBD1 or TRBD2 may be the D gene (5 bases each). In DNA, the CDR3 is TGCGCCAGCAGCACGGGACCGGGACCCCTCAGCACAGATACGCAGTATTTT. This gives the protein CASSTGPGPLSTDTQYF.